This T cell receptor beta chain was captured in a study of blood T cell repertoires in COVID-19 (dated by TCRdb to the early 2020s). Concerning the study at large: Samples covering the acute and convalescent phases of COVID-19 were provided by collaborators in the United States, Italy and Spain. The prospective study material was composed of cDNA or gDNA derived from T cells, B-cell-depleted T cells, or PBMCs. The dataset comprised deeply sampled blood TCRbeta repertoires from subjects exposed to, actively infected with, or recovered from COVID-19. The repertoires were released in a freely available public database intended as a resource for research on the immune response to SARS-CoV-2. Samples were obtained from the ongoing ImmuneRACE study (first 160 participants) and from 1,254 subjects provided by 6 global collaborators. Sample metadata almost always included a de-identified subject ID, COVID-19 status, age in years and sex. Where available, HLA class I and class II types were obtained from metadata supplied by the sample provider rather than from assay-based typing. On the study overall, not on this receptor specifically: How much clinical and demographic metadata was included differed by source and by participant, and the metadata was provided uncurated.

Enrolling through a virtual design, the prospective study's participants ranged in age from roughly 18 to 90 years and lived across roughly 24 United States geographic areas. In the prospective study, cohorts were assigned on the basis of participant-reported clinical history obtained from a screening survey and a study questionnaire. Recovered participants in ImmuneRACE Cohort 3 were defined by two consecutive negative NP/OP PCR tests, clearance by a healthcare professional, or resolution of symptoms. Mobile phlebotomists in the prospective study collected whole blood, serum and a nasopharyngeal or oropharyngeal swab from every participant. Over an approximately 2-month period, participants in the prospective study had the option of providing additional blood draws and questionnaires. Before DNA extraction, prospective study blood samples were shipped either frozen or at room temperature. Comment on this clone: This clone's antigen is unknown. No per-base quality is available; no much larger clone lies one base away.

From cysteine to phenylalanine, the CDR3 is 15 amino acids long. The only DNA kept is the CDR3, 45 bases in frame from the first base. V sheds 1 base and J sheds 1 base, leaving 8 bases between their ends. For CDR1 and CDR2, the germline V gene (reference sequence) lists SEHNR and FQNEAQ. The immunoSEQ Assay, a bias-controlled multiplex PCR, was used to amplify TCRbeta CDR3 regions from genomic DNA. In the paper's pipeline: The number of nucleated cells in each sample was estimated by amplification of reference gene primers within the assay. Sequence reads were collapsed and filtered to measure the absolute abundance of every unique TCRbeta CDR3 rearrangement. Productive Simpson clonality was computed per sample as the square root of Simpson's diversity index over productive rearrangements. Held by TCRdb, this immuneACCESS table contains in-frame sequences only and omits some clones. Under half of the omission traces to an unresolved V gene where checked; the cause of the rest is unknown. V and J calls plus clone size are reproduced from that table; the DNA served to infer D and trimming. This sample is represented by fewer than 250,000 clones; about 89% of them were singletons. The ten largest clonotypes hold about 8.8% of the sample.

The rearranged chain carries TRBV7-9 and TRBJ1-3, with no D gene named confidently. Sequencing was performed on PBMCs or T cells enriched from blood (not recorded which). This clonotype was obtained from a woman aged 18-35 years who had recovered from COVID-19. The nucleotide sequence reads as follows: TGTGCCAGCAGCTTAGATGGCGGATCTGGAAACACCATATATTTT. It translates as CASSLDGGSGNTIYF. Here the CDR3 is joined to the reference TRBV7-9 and TRBJ1-3 genes, and the full variable domain is: DTGVSQNPRHKITKRGQNVTFRCDPISEHNRLYWYRQTLGQGPEFLTYFQNEAQLEKSRLLSDRFSAERPKGSFSTLEIQRTEQGDSAMYLCASSLDGGSGNTIYFGEGSWLTVV.